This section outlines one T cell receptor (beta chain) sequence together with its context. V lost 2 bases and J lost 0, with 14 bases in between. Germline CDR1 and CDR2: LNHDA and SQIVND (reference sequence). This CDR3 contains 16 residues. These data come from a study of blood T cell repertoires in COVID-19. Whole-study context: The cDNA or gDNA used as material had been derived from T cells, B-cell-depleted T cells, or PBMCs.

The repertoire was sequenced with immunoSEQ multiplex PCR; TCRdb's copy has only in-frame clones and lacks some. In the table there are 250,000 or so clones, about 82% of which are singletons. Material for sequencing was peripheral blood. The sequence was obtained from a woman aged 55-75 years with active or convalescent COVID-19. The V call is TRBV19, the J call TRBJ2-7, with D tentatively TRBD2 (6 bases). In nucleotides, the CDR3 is TGTGCCAGTAGTATAAGTGTGAGCGGGTTCTCCTACGAGCAGTACTTC. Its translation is CASSISVSGFSYEQYF.